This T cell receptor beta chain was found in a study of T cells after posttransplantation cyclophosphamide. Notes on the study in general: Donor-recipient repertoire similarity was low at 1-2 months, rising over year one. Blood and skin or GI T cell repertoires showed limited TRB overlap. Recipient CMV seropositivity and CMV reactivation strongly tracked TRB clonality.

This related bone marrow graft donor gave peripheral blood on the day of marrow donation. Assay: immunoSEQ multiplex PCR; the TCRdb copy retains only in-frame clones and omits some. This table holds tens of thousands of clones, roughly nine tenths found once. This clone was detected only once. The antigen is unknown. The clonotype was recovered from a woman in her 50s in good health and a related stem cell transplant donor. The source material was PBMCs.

CDR3 protein: CASSPSAGGNTEAFF. CDR3 nucleotide sequence: TGTGCCAGCTCACCTTCCGCAGGGGGGAACACTGAAGCTTTCTTT. The chain uses TRBV18 and TRBJ1-1; 7 bases map to TRBD1. This CDR3 spans 15 amino acids. With 3 bases clipped from V and 1 base from J, the junction kept 5 bases outside the gene matches. CDR1 KGHSH and CDR2 LQKENI come from the germline V gene.